A selection of T cell receptor beta chains follows, all from one sample in a study of cytomegalovirus exposure and HLA in healthy donors. Only in-frame clones appear in the TCRdb table, and some are missing; sequencing was by immunoSEQ multiplex PCR. The sample includes approximately 120,000 clones. Sequenced: PBMCs. Receptors originate from a man between 18 and 35 years old in good health and CMV-seronegative. CDR3s include the opening cysteine and the closing phenylalanine or tryptophan. Fields, in order: D gene, V gene, CDR3 protein. A D gene is named only where the DNA matches it firmly.

NA | TRBV6-1 | CASSYEGGVEQFF
TRBD1 | TRBV9 | CASSAGQRNTEAFF
NA | TRBV2 | CASRPRTGYDEQYF
NA | TRBV30 | CAWSRGRVDYEQYF
NA | TRBV11-2 | CASSSSSYEQYF
TRBD2 | TRBV9 | CASSVLAGGLSTDTQYF
TRBD1 | TRBV7-9 | CASSPTGNYGYTF
TRBD1 | TRBV6-5 | CASGAGGNYGYTF
TRBD1 | TRBV7-7 | CASSLGAGGFYEQYF
NA | TRBV5-4 | CASSGQHTDTQYF
NA | TRBV28 | CASSLFEGVSGANVLTF
TRBD1 | TRBV5-1 | CASSLRTGPREQYF
TRBD2 | TRBV27 | CASSFSGTSLIAGELFF
NA | TRBV28 | CASSFGATEAFF
TRBD1 | TRBV30 | CAWSDLGQGSGELFF
TRBD2 | TRBV7-9 | CASSRLAVNKSSYNEQFF
TRBD2 | TRBV5-1 | CASSFGGGAVEQFF
TRBD1 | TRBV4-1 | CASSQDRKNRGSEAFF
TRBD1 | TRBV27 | CASSSDRGHNQPQHF
TRBD2 | TRBV5-1 | CASSSYRVIGLAGASYEQYF
TRBD2 | TRBV7-6 | CASSPLTSGREGHEQYF
NA | TRBV7-6 | CASSLGGDNSYEQYF
TRBD1 | TRBV5-5 | CASSWTGDQPQHF
TRBD1 | TRBV13 | CASSSKARTGNTGELFF
TRBD1 | TRBV5-1 | CASSVTSTGGTEAFF
NA | TRBV30 | CAWSRQGRDEQYF
NA | TRBV4-1 | CASSPVETVSNQPQHF
NA | TRBV4-1 | CASSQEWAQDSYEQYF
TRBD2 | TRBV18 | CASSPQGLAYEQYF